Listed below are T cell receptor beta chains from one sample, sequenced in a study of cytomegalovirus exposure and HLA in healthy donors. The protocol was immunoSEQ multiplex PCR, while the TCRdb copy is restricted to in-frame clones and leaves out a portion. The table includes approximately 100,000 clones, roughly 70% detected once. Sequencing was carried out using PBMCs. These receptors were taken from a man aged 35-49 years in good health and CMV-seropositive. Both conserved end residues are trimmed from each CDR3. Each record gives: V gene, D gene, CDR3 protein. A D gene is named only where the DNA matches it firmly.

TRBV6-4	TRBD2	ASSDSTSGSGANVLT
TRBV6-5	-	ASKDSIRSPLH
TRBV4-1	TRBD2	ASSQLAGVIYEQY
TRBV7-9	-	ASSPQAPTNEKLF
TRBV2	TRBD2	ARGLASSTDTQY
TRBV6-1	TRBD2	ASSEEGPAGALTDTQY
TRBV19	-	ASSYQGKTEAF
TRBV7-2	-	ASSFDITGFPQPQH
TRBV6-4	-	ASSDGGTGANVLT
TRBV29-1	-	SVGPRETQY
TRBV28	-	ASRPDRMNTEAF
TRBV7-2	TRBD1	ASRDSLFSGANVLT
TRBV9	TRBD2	ASSVEGLAGEETQY
TRBV30	TRBD1	AWVGQLNTEAF
TRBV28	-	ASSPGQRPYGYT
TRBV28	-	ASSPASVGETGELF
TRBV7-9	TRBD1	ASSSSGTGGNEQF
TRBV4-2	TRBD2	ASSQELTSGLAGYNEQF
TRBV7-6	-	ASSLELAESSYNEQF
TRBV27	-	ASSFENNGETQY
TRBV5-1	TRBD1	ASRGQGETQY
TRBV7-2	-	ASSLGSIHTGELF
TRBV5-6	-	ASSSQATNEKLF
TRBV9	-	ASSVDPGIRDTIY
TRBV29-1	-	SVSGESSYEQY
TRBV7-9	-	ASSPSSATEAF
TRBV2	-	ASLAVGEYGYT
TRBV13	-	ASSQTGVSYEQY
TRBV11-2	-	ASSLTGLNTEAF